A selection of T cell receptor beta chains follows, all from one sample in a study of cytomegalovirus exposure and HLA in healthy donors. Profiling relied on immunoSEQ multiplex PCR, and the TCRdb table lists in-frame clones only, not all of them. Here the sample spans around 110,000 clones, under 85% being singletons. The sequencing input was PBMCs. These receptors were taken from a male donor in good health and CMV-seronegative. Each CDR3 is given with its conserved first and last residue. A D gene is named only where the DNA matches it firmly. Size values are once, few and many counts, or a class for expanded clones, and some rows have none.

CDR3nt: TGTGCCAGCAGCTTGAAGCTAGCGGGAGTGGCCGGGGAGCTGTTTTTT
CDR3aa: CASSLKLAGVAGELFF
j_gene: TRBJ2-2
d_gene: TRBD2
abundance: -
v_gene: TRBV5-4

CDR3nt: TGTGCCAGCAGTCAGACTAGCGGGAGCACAGATACGCAGTATTTT
CDR3aa: CASSQTSGSTDTQYF
j_gene: TRBJ2-3
d_gene: TRBD2
abundance: -
v_gene: TRBV6-4

CDR3nt: TGTGCCAGCTCACCACCCCGCCTAGCGGGAGGGCCGAGCTACAATGAGCAGTTCTTC
CDR3aa: CASSPPRLAGGPSYNEQFF
j_gene: TRBJ2-1
d_gene: TRBD2
abundance: -
v_gene: TRBV18

CDR3nt: TGCAGCGTTGATTCCACTAGGGAGACCCAGTACTTC
CDR3aa: CSVDSTRETQYF
j_gene: TRBJ2-5
d_gene: -
abundance: -
v_gene: TRBV29-1

CDR3nt: TGTGCCAGCAGTGGTCAGGGGTTAGGAGATACGCAGTATTTT
CDR3aa: CASSGQGLGDTQYF
j_gene: TRBJ2-3
d_gene: -
abundance: few
v_gene: TRBV2

CDR3nt: TGTGCCAGCAGTGATACGAGGCGGGAGATCTACGAGCAGTACTTC
CDR3aa: CASSDTRREIYEQYF
j_gene: TRBJ2-7
d_gene: TRBD2
abundance: -
v_gene: TRBV25-1

CDR3nt: TGTGCCAGCAGCTTACGGAGCGGGATACTCGACGAGCAGTACTTC
CDR3aa: CASSLRSGILDEQYF
j_gene: TRBJ2-7
d_gene: TRBD2
abundance: -
v_gene: TRBV13

CDR3nt: TGTGCCAGCAGTTTTGGGACAGGGTCATCCGGGGTGCAGTTCTTC
CDR3aa: CASSFGTGSSGVQFF
j_gene: TRBJ2-1
d_gene: TRBD1
abundance: few
v_gene: TRBV28

CDR3nt: TGTGCCAGCAGACGAGGGGGCCTGACTAATGAAAAACTGTTTTTT
CDR3aa: CASRRGGLTNEKLFF
j_gene: TRBJ1-4
d_gene: TRBD1
abundance: -
v_gene: TRBV27

CDR3nt: TGTGCCACCAGCAGAGCGACTAGCGGGAGTAGCGAGACCCAGTACTTC
CDR3aa: CATSRATSGSSETQYF
j_gene: TRBJ2-5
d_gene: TRBD2
abundance: -
v_gene: TRBV15

CDR3nt: TGTGCCAGCAGTTTACGAGGACAGGGGGCTACTCGAGAGCAGTACTTC
CDR3aa: CASSLRGQGATREQYF
j_gene: TRBJ2-7
d_gene: TRBD1
abundance: few
v_gene: TRBV27

CDR3nt: TGCGCCAGCAGCTTGGGGGACAGTGCCTACGAGCAGTACTTC
CDR3aa: CASSLGDSAYEQYF
j_gene: TRBJ2-7
d_gene: TRBD1
abundance: -
v_gene: TRBV5-1

CDR3nt: TGTGCCATCAGTGGTACTAGCGAGAGGGCGGGGGAGCAGTTCTTC
CDR3aa: CAISGTSERAGEQFF
j_gene: TRBJ2-1
d_gene: TRBD2
abundance: -
v_gene: TRBV10-3

CDR3nt: TGTGCCAGCAGCTTGGAGAGGTCCGGACAGGGAGGGAACAATGAGCAGTTCTTC
CDR3aa: CASSLERSGQGGNNEQFF
j_gene: TRBJ2-1
d_gene: -
abundance: -
v_gene: TRBV5-4

CDR3nt: TGTGCCAGCAGCCCCCGGACAGGCAGACAAGAGACCCAGTACTTC
CDR3aa: CASSPRTGRQETQYF
j_gene: TRBJ2-5
d_gene: TRBD1
abundance: -
v_gene: TRBV11-2

CDR3nt: TGTGCCAGCAGTCCACAGGGGGAAAGAGGGACCCAGTACTTC
CDR3aa: CASSPQGERGTQYF
j_gene: TRBJ2-5
d_gene: TRBD1
abundance: -
v_gene: TRBV6-4

CDR3nt: TGTGCCAGCAGTGTTTCGGGACAGGGGTACGAGCAGTACTTC
CDR3aa: CASSVSGQGYEQYF
j_gene: TRBJ2-7
d_gene: TRBD1
abundance: once
v_gene: TRBV2

CDR3nt: TGTGCCAGCAGGCGCGGGAGGGGAAACCCGCAGACCCAGTACTTC
CDR3aa: CASRRGRGNPQTQYF
j_gene: TRBJ2-5
d_gene: TRBD2
abundance: -
v_gene: TRBV27

CDR3nt: TGTGCCAGCAGCTTAGGCCATATTGGGGCGGGGGACTACGAGCAGTACTTC
CDR3aa: CASSLGHIGAGDYEQYF
j_gene: TRBJ2-7
d_gene: TRBD2
abundance: -
v_gene: TRBV7-9

CDR3nt: TGTGCCAGCACCCCCCGCCGGTCAACAGATACGCAGTATTTT
CDR3aa: CASTPRRSTDTQYF
j_gene: TRBJ2-3
d_gene: -
abundance: -
v_gene: TRBV27

CDR3nt: TGTGCCTGTAGCGGGAGGGCCGGCACAGATACGCAGTATTTT
CDR3aa: CACSGRAGTDTQYF
j_gene: TRBJ2-3
d_gene: TRBD2
abundance: -
v_gene: TRBV30

CDR3nt: TGTGCCAGCAGTTTAGGGAGGGTCTCCTACGAGCAGTACTTC
CDR3aa: CASSLGRVSYEQYF
j_gene: TRBJ2-7
d_gene: TRBD2
abundance: -
v_gene: TRBV27

CDR3nt: TGTGCCAGTAGTATGGGGGGAGGAGATACGCAGTATTTT
CDR3aa: CASSMGGGDTQYF
j_gene: TRBJ2-3
d_gene: -
abundance: once
v_gene: TRBV19

CDR3nt: TGTGCCAGCAGTTGGGACTTAGGTATGGGGTATTTT
CDR3aa: CASSWDLGMGYF
j_gene: TRBJ2-3
d_gene: -
abundance: -
v_gene: TRBV6-6

CDR3nt: TGTGCCAGCAGTGGCGGCCCCCTTAATGGCTACACCTTC
CDR3aa: CASSGGPLNGYTF
j_gene: TRBJ1-2
d_gene: -
abundance: -
v_gene: TRBV27

CDR3nt: TGTGCCAGCAGCTTGTATAAAGGAGGGACTAGCGGGAGTTTACGCACAGATACGCAGTATTTT
CDR3aa: CASSLYKGGTSGSLRTDTQYF
j_gene: TRBJ2-3
d_gene: TRBD2
abundance: once
v_gene: TRBV13

CDR3nt: TGTGCCAGCAATCAGGGCACTTCAACTAATGAAAAACTGTTTTTT
CDR3aa: CASNQGTSTNEKLFF
j_gene: TRBJ1-4
d_gene: -
abundance: few
v_gene: TRBV2

CDR3nt: TGTGCCTGGAGCAGGACAAACAGTGGAAACACCATATATTTT
CDR3aa: CAWSRTNSGNTIYF
j_gene: TRBJ1-3
d_gene: -
abundance: -
v_gene: TRBV30

CDR3nt: TGTGCCAGCTCACCAAGGGAGTTTAACTATGGCTACACCTTC
CDR3aa: CASSPREFNYGYTF
j_gene: TRBJ1-2
d_gene: -
abundance: -
v_gene: TRBV18